Below are 28 T cell receptor beta chains sequenced from a single sample in a study of vaccination and CD4 T cells after COVID-19 (dated by TCRdb to between 2021 and 2023). The label giving this sample's treatment or condition can be read as: roughly nine-day PBMC culture with coronavirus spike peptide pools or control peptides (ViraFEST assay). The library was prepared using PCR. The sequencer was an Illumina iSeq 100. DNA from cultured CD4+ T cells was subjected to TCR sequencing with the Oncomine TCR Beta short-read assay at the Johns Hopkins FTIC core. TCRdb applied fastp at Q25 and MiXCR to the public reads, then kept only in-frame beta chains. Every CDR3 protein is listed once, alongside the most common genes and DNA of its rows. The sample data list about 26,000 distinct CDR3 sequences, and around three fifths of these were observed just once. In total, the top ten clones hold around 5% of the sample.

Their target antigens are unknown. The sequencing input was CD4+ T cells from blood, cultured in vitro. The receptors stem from a human donor who had recovered from COVID-19.

This chain uses TRBV7-2 with TRBJ2-7; D possibly matches TRBD1 or TRBD2 (5 bases each). V lost 4 bases and J lost 7, with 14 bases in between. The V gene's germline CDR1 is SGHTA and CDR2 FQGNSA. This CDR3 is 13 amino acids long. CDR3 DNA: TGTGCCAGCAGCTGGGACCTCCCGGGGGAGCAGTACTTC. It encodes CASSWDLPGEQYF.

The table lists this clonotype with a few counts. The chain links TRBV28 to TRBJ2-2; 15 nucleotides match TRBD2. This CDR3 comprises 19 residues. With V trimmed by 7 bases and J by 1 base, 10 bases remained unmatched. Germline-derived CDR1 and CDR2 are MDHEN and SYDVKM. Here the CDR3 reads CASTNPPGLAGGNTGELFF. The CDR3 DNA sequence: TGTGCCAGCACCAATCCACCGGGACTAGCGGGAGGGAACACCGGGGAGCTGTTTTTT.

This clonotype was seen a handful of times. This chain uses TRBV7-3 with TRBJ2-3; either TRBD1 or TRBD2 may supply D (5 bases each). Germline values: CDR1 SGHTA, CDR2 FQGTGA. The CDR3 is 14 residues long. The V end lost 4 bases, the J end lost 2 bases, and 10 bases lay between the germline ends. In DNA, the CDR3 is TGTGCCAGCAGCTACGGGACCAACACAGATACGCAGTATTTT. It translates to CASSYGTNTDTQYF.

The J gene is TRBJ2-7, the V gene TRBV7-2, with D possibly called TRBD1 or TRBD2 (5 bases each). V was clipped by 1 base and J by 4 bases, with 14 bases between them. This CDR3 spans 15 amino acids. CDR1 and CDR2 from the germline V gene are SGHTA and FQGNSA. The CDR3 sequence: CASSLDPGSPYEQYF. DNA for the CDR3: TGTGCCAGCAGCTTAGATCCAGGGAGTCCGTACGAGCAGTACTTC.

This chain connects TRBV27 to TRBJ2-3; a weak D match, TRBD2 (6 bases). CDR3 length: 15 amino acids. Between the trimmed V and J ends, which lost 4 bases and 2 bases, there was a span of 13 bases. From germline, CDR1 is MNHEY and CDR2 SMNVEV (reference sequence). The CDR3 here is CASSYDRGITDTQYF. The CDR3 bases are TGTGCCAGCAGTTATGACCGCGGGATCACAGATACGCAGTATTTT.

The chain has TRBV19 and TRBJ2-7; 12 nucleotides agree with TRBD2. CDR1 is LNHDA and CDR2 is SQIVND in the germline V gene (reference sequence). The CDR3 loop spans 16 amino acids. Trimming at V came to 6 bases and at J to 5 bases, leaving 11 bases not matched to a gene. CDR3 sequence reads: CASSPPGLAGIHEQYF. In DNA form, the CDR3 reads TGTGCCAGTAGCCCTCCGGGACTAGCGGGTATCCACGAGCAGTACTTC.

This chain uses TRBV7-6 with TRBJ1-1; D is uncertain. The germline V gene has CDR1 SGHVS and CDR2 FNYEAQ. V lost 0 bases and J lost 1, with 6 bases in between. The CDR3 loop spans 14 amino acids. CDR3 bases: TGTGCCAGCAGCTTAGCCCCAGGGAACACTGAAGCTTTCTTT. Its protein is CASSLAPGNTEAFF.

V is TRBV7-9 and J is TRBJ1-5; D ambiguous. The germline V gene encodes CDR1 SEHNR and CDR2 FQNEAQ (reference sequence). Trimming removed 1 base from V and 8 bases from J, with 6 bases in between. CDR3 length: 12 amino acids. The CDR3 region has the DNA TGTGCCAGCAGCTTAGGCGGGGAGCCCCAGCATTTT. Its translation is CASSLGGEPQHF.

The CDR3 loop is CASIQGRVKYEQYF. CDR3 coding DNA: TGTGCCAGCATCCAGGGCCGCGTGAAGTACGAGCAGTACTTC. The gene calls are TRBV11-2 and TRBJ2-7; D may be TRBD1 (5 bases). V was cut by 7 bases and J by 4 bases, with 17 bases left in between. This CDR3 has 14 amino acids. Germline V gene lookup returns CDR1 SGHAT and CDR2 FQNNGV.

J is TRBJ2-7 and V is TRBV20-1, with 9 nucleotides matching TRBD1. V was clipped by 4 bases and J by 2 bases; unmatched bases: 6. The CDR3 is 14 amino acids. Germline values: CDR1 DFQATT, CDR2 SNEGSKA (reference sequence). CDR3 amino acids: CSAMPRTGAYEQYF. In DNA form, the CDR3 reads TGCAGTGCTATGCCTCGGACAGGGGCCTACGAGCAGTACTTC.

This clonotype was detected a few times. This chain connects TRBV20-1 to TRBJ1-2, with D perhaps matching TRBD1 (6 bases). The CDR3 is 11 residues long. V was shortened by 4 bases and J by 6 bases, with 9 bases between the two germline ends. Germline assignment: CDR1 DFQATT and CDR2 SNEGSKA (reference sequence). The CDR3 nucleotides are TGCAGTGCTACGGGGGCGCATGGCTACACCTTC. The encoded protein is CSATGAHGYTF.

The chain couples TRBV6-2 or TRBV6-3 to TRBJ1-2; D remains unclear. This CDR3 is built from 12 residues. V lost 5 bases, J lost 2 bases, and 6 bases lay in between. Germline V CDR1 and CDR2: MNHEY, SVGEGT. CDR3 nucleotides: TGTGCCAGCAGTCAAGGCAACTATGGCTACACCTTC. Translated: CASSQGNYGYTF.

The chain carries TRBV20-1 and TRBJ2-3, with D perhaps matching TRBD1 (5 bases). This CDR3 contains 11 residues. V was trimmed by 6 bases and J by 5 bases, leaving 9 bases between them. The germline gives CDR1 DFQATT, CDR2 SNEGSKA (reference sequence). The CDR3 DNA reads as TGCAGTGCCGAAAGGGGAGATACGCAGTATTTT. This codes for CSAERGDTQYF.

V gene TRBV7-2 combines with J gene TRBJ1-1; maybe TRBD1 (5 bases). The germline CDR1 and CDR2 sequences are SGHTA and FQGNSA. This CDR3 has 14 amino acids. Trimming shortened V by 1 base and J by 6 bases, and 12 bases separated the two germline ends. The CDR3 nucleotides are TGTGCCAGCAGCTTAGACAGGTCAGGAGCTGAAGCTTTCTTT. Residues: CASSLDRSGAEAFF.

This clonotype was counted a single time. This chain connects TRBV19 to TRBJ1-2; the D is unclear. V dropped 6 bases and J dropped 1 base, with 6 bases sitting between them. This CDR3 is 12 amino acids long. CDR1 LNHDA and CDR2 SQIVND come from the germline V gene (reference sequence). This CDR3 reads CASRAGNYGYTF. CDR3 in DNA: TGTGCCAGTAGAGCGGGTAACTATGGCTACACCTTC.

Here the CDR3 reads CASSYDKWGRQPQHF. In DNA, the CDR3 is TGTGCCAGCAGTTACGATAAATGGGGGAGACAGCCCCAGCATTTT. V is TRBV6-5 and J is TRBJ1-5; tentative D call: TRBD1 (5 bases). With 2 bases removed from V and 7 bases from J, the gap between germline ends came to 15 bases. Germline CDR1 is MNHEY and CDR2 is SVGAGI. The CDR3 contains 15 residues.

This chain uses TRBV19 with TRBJ1-5, with 9 bases fitting TRBD1. With V trimmed by 6 bases and J by 6 bases, 6 bases remained unmatched. CDR1 LNHDA and CDR2 SQIVND come from the germline V gene (reference sequence). This CDR3 is 14 amino acids long. The CDR3 is CASSFTGGPQPQHF. The CDR3 region has the DNA TGTGCCAGTAGCTTCACAGGGGGCCCTCAGCCCCAGCATTTT.

This clonotype was seen more than once but under ten times. The chain recombines TRBV28 with TRBJ1-1; D gene unclear. In germline, CDR1 is MDHEN, CDR2 SYDVKM. The CDR3 sequence is 14 residues long. V lost 5 bases, J lost 3 bases, and 13 bases lay in between. The CDR3 is CASSPLFGDTEAFF. CDR3 DNA: TGTGCCAGCAGTCCCCTATTTGGGGACACTGAAGCTTTCTTT.

V usage is TRBV6-2 or TRBV6-3 and J usage is TRBJ2-7; no definite D call. The CDR3 totals 12 residues. V was shortened by 1 base and J by 3 bases, with 4 bases between the two germline ends. Germline V CDR1 and CDR2: MNHEY, SVGEGT. CDR3 loop: CASSYFSYEQYF. CDR3 bases: TGTGCCAGCAGTTACTTCAGCTACGAGCAGTACTTC.

The chain recombines TRBV6-2 or TRBV6-3 with TRBJ1-5, with D unclear. CDR1 and CDR2 from the germline V gene are MNHEY and SVGEGT. The length of the CDR3 is 15 residues. Trimming left V 10 bases short and J 2 bases short, with 18 bases between. The DNA of the CDR3 is TGTGCCACCGAGATCACTGACAAGGGCAATCAGCCCCAGCATTTT. Translating gives CATEITDKGNQPQHF.

This clonotype has just a few counts. The CDR3 region has the DNA TGTGCCAGTAAAAAGGGGCTTGGCACTGAAGCTTTCTTT. As protein: CASKKGLGTEAFF. The gene calls are TRBV25-1 and TRBJ1-1; maybe TRBD1 (5 bases). V was trimmed by 9 bases and J by 4 bases, leaving 15 bases between them. The CDR3 totals 13 residues. Germline CDR1 is MGHDK and CDR2 is SYGVNS.

This chain joins TRBV6-1 and TRBJ2-7, with 13 bases matching TRBD2. CDR3 length equals 15 residues. Trimming cost V 5 bases and J 0 bases; bases outside gene matches: 1. Looked up from germline, CDR1 is MNHNS and CDR2 is SASEGT. Here the CDR3 reads CASSRTSGSSYEQYF. CDR3 bases: TGTGCCAGCAGTAGGACTAGCGGGAGCTCCTACGAGCAGTACTTC.

This sequence joins TRBV2 and TRBJ2-3, with D perhaps TRBD1 (5 bases). CDR3 length equals 13 residues. Germline V gives CDR1 SNHLY, CDR2 FYNNEI. V shed 4 bases and J shed 4 bases, with 9 bases lying between them. The CDR3 region is CASSAQGADTQYF. CDR3 nucleotide sequence: TGTGCCAGCAGTGCGCAGGGTGCAGATACGCAGTATTTT. Complete variable domain (other parts from reference TRBV2 and TRBJ2-3): EPEVTQTPSHQVTQMGQEVILRCVPISNHLYFYWYRQILGQKVEFLVSFYNNEISEKSEIFDDQFSVERPDGSNFTLKIRSTKLEDSAMYFCASSAQGADTQYFGPGTRLTVL.

V and J are TRBV6-1 and TRBJ1-1; a possible D gene is TRBD1 (5 bases). Deletions cut 6 bases from V and 9 bases from J, with 11 bases between. The CDR3 spans 11 residues. The germline CDR1 and CDR2 sequences are MNHNS and SASEGT. Written as DNA, the CDR3 is TGTGCCAGCAGCGAGGGACGGAAAGCTTTCTTT. It is translated as CASSEGRKAFF.

The chain couples TRBV7-6 to TRBJ2-1, with D unresolved. The CDR3 has 11 amino acids. CDR1 is SGHVS and CDR2 is FNYEAQ in the germline V gene. V was pared by 3 bases and J by 5 bases, with 2 bases between. CDR3 sequence (DNA): TGTGCCAGCAGCTTGGACAATGAGCAGTTCTTC. It encodes CASSLDNEQFF.

This clonotype is a singleton in its sample. V and J are TRBV20-1 and TRBJ2-1, with 11 bases matching TRBD2. Germline assignment: CDR1 DFQATT and CDR2 SNEGSKA (reference sequence). The V and J ends lost 3 bases and 8 bases, in that order; junction bases with no gene match: 12. The CDR3 totals 16 residues. Here the CDR3 DNA reads TGCAGTGCTAGTTGGCCTAGCGGGAGGCAAGGCGATGAGCAGTTCTTC. Its protein is CSASWPSGRQGDEQFF.

This clonotype was counted between two and nine times. V is TRBV20-1 and J is TRBJ2-1; 14 bases are shared with TRBD2. V lost 2 bases to trimming and J lost 2 bases; unmatched junction nucleotides: 8. The germline V gene has CDR1 DFQATT and CDR2 SNEGSKA (reference sequence). The CDR3 has 18 amino acids. The CDR3 DNA reads as TGCAGTGCTAGATACCGGACTAGCGGGAGGATCACCTACAATGAGCAGTTCTTC. It translates to CSARYRTSGRITYNEQFF.

This clonotype was recorded only once. This chain connects TRBV9 to TRBJ2-3; either TRBD1 or TRBD2 may fit D (5 bases each). The CDR3 length is 15 residues. The germline V and J ends were trimmed by 1 base and 2 bases, with 11 bases remaining between them. Germline CDR1 SGDLS, CDR2 YYNGEE. The CDR3 bases are TGTGCCAGCAGCGTAATTACGGGACCCACAGATACGCAGTATTTT. Protein sequence: CASSVITGPTDTQYF. Looking up the rest from reference TRBV9 and TRBJ2-3 gives the full variable domain: DSGVTQTPKHLITATGQRVTLRCSPRSGDLSVYWYQQSLDQGLQFLIQYYNGEERAKGNILERFSAQQFPDLHSELNLSSLELGDSALYFCASSVITGPTDTQYFGPGTRLTVL.